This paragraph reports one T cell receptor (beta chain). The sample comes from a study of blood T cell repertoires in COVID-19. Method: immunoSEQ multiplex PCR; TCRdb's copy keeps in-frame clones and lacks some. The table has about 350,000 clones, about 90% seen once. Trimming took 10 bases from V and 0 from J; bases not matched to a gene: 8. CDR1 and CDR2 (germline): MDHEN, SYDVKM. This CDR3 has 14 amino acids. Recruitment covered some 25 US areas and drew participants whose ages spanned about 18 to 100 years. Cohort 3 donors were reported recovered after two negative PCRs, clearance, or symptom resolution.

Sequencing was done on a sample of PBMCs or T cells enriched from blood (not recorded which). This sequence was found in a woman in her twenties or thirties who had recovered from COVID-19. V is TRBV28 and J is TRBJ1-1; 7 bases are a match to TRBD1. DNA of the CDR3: TGTGCCACCACAGGGGTCCCGGTGAACACTGAAGCTTTCTTT. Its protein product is CATTGVPVNTEAFF.